Here is one TCR beta chain with its context. The antigen is unknown. The data derive from a study of cytomegalovirus exposure and HLA in healthy donors. The study, taken as a whole, reports: Rarity marked most TCR sequences, yet some public TCRs occurred in many donors.

PCR primers comprised 60 Vbeta and 13 Jbeta primers. The repertoire was sequenced with immunoSEQ multiplex PCR; TCRdb's copy has only in-frame clones and lacks some. The sample contains a few hundred thousand clones, nearly 80% of which appear only once. At sampling all donors were nominally healthy, likely with unrecorded immune exposures. With V trimmed by 1 base and J by 0 bases, 9 bases remained unmatched. The CDR3 extends over 17 amino acids. The V gene's germline CDR1 is SGHDT and CDR2 YYEEEE. The gene calls are TRBV5-6 and TRBJ1-1, with 7 bases lining up with TRBD1. Source material: PBMCs. The sequence was collected from a man aged 18-30 years in good health and CMV-seronegative. The CDR3 DNA reads as TGTGCCAGCAGCTTGTACACCCTACAGGGGATGAACACTGAAGCTTTCTTT. Translation: CASSLYTLQGMNTEAFF. Based on the CDR3 plus reference TRBV5-6 and TRBJ1-1, the full variable domain is DAGVTQSPTHLIKTRGQQVTLRCSPKSGHDTVSWYQQALGQGPQFIFQYYEEEERQRGNFPDRFSGHQFPNYSSELNVNALLLGDSALYLCASSLYTLQGMNTEAFFGQGTRLTVV.